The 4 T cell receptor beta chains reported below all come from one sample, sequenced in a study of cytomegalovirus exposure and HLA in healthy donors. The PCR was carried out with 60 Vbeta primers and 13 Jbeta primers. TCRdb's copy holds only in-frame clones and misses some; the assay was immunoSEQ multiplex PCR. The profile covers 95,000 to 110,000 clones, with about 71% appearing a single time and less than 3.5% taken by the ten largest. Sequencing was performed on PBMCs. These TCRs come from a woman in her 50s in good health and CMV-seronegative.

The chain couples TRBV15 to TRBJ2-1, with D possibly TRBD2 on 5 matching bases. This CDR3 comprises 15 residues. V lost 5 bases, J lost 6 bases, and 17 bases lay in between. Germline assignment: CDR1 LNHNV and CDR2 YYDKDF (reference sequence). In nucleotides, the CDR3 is TGTGCCACCAGCGATAATCCTAGCCTGGGCAATGAGCAGTTCTTC. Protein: CATSDNPSLGNEQFF.

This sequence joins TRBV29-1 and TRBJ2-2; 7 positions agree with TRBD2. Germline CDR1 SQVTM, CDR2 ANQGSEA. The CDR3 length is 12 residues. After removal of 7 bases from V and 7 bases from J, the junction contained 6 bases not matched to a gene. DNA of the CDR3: TGCAGCGGGGGGGGGTACAGCGGGGAGCTGTTTTTT. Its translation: CSGGGYSGELFF.

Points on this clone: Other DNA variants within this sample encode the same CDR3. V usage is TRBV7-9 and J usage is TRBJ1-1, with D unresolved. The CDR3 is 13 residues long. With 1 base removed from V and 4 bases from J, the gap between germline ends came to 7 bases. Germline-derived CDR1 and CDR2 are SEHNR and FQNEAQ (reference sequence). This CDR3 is CASSLDVGTEAFF. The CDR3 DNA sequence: TGTGCCAGCAGCTTAGATGTCGGCACTGAAGCTTTCTTT. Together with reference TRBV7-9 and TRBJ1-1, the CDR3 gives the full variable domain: DTGVSQNPRHKITKRGQNVTFRCDPISEHNRLYWYRQTLGQGPEFLTYFQNEAQLEKSRLLSDRFSAERPKGSFSTLEIQRTEQGDSAMYLCASSLDVGTEAFFGQGTRLTVV.

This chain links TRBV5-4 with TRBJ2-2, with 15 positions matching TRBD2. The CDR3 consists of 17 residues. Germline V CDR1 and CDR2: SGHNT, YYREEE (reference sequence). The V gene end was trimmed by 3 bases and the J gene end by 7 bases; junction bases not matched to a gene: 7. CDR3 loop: CASSSTAGLAGGGELFF. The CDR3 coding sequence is TGTGCCAGCAGCTCCACTGCGGGACTAGCGGGGGGCGGGGAGCTGTTTTTT.